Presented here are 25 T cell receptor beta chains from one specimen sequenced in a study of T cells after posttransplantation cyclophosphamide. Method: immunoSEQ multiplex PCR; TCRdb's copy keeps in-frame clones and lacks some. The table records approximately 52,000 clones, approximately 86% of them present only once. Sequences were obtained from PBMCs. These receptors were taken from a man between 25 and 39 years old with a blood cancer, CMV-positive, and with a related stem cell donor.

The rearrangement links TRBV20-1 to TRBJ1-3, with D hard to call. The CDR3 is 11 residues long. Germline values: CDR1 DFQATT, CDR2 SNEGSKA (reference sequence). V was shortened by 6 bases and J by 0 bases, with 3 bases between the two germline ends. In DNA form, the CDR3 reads TGCAGTGCCAACTCTGGAAACACCATATATTTT. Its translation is CSANSGNTIYF.

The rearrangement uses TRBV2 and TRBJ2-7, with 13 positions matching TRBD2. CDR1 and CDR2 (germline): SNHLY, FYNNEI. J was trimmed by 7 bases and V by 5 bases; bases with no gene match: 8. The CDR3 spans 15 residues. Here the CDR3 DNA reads TGTGCCAGCAGTCACCTGACTAGCGGGAGGCGGGAGCAGTACTTC. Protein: CASSHLTSGRREQYF.

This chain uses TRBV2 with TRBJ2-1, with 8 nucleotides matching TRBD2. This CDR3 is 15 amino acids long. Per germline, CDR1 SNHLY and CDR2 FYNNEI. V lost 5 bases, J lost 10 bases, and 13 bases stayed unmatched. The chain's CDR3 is CASSPRGLGAEEQFF. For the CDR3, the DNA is TGTGCCAGCAGTCCTCGGGGACTAGGGGCTGAGGAGCAGTTCTTC.

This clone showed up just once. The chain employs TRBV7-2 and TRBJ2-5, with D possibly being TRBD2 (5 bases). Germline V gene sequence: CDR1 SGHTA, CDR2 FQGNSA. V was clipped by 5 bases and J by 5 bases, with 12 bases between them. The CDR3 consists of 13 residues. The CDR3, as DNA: TGTGCCAGCAGCCCCCAGCGGTCCGAGACCCAGTACTTC. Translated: CASSPQRSETQYF.

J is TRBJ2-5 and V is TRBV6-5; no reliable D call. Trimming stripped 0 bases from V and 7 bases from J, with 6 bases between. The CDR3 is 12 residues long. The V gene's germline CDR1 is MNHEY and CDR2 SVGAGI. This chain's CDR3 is CASSYSRGTQYF. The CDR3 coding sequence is TGTGCCAGCAGTTACTCGAGAGGGACCCAGTACTTC.

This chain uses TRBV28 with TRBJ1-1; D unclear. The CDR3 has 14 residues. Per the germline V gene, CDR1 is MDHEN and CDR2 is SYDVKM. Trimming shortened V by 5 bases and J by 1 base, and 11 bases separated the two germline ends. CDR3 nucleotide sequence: TGTGCCAGCAGTCCTTACTTGAAGAACACTGAAGCTTTCTTT. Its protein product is CASSPYLKNTEAFF.

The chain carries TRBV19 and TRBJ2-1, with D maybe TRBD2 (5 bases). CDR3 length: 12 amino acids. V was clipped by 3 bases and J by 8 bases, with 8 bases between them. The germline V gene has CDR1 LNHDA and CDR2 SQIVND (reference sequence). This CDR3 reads CASSISGDEQFF. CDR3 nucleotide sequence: TGTGCCAGTAGTATCAGCGGAGATGAGCAGTTCTTC.

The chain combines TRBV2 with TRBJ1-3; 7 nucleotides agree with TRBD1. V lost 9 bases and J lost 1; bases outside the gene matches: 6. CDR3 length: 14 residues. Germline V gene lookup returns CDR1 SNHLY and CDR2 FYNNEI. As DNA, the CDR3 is TGTGCCAGAGATCCGACAGGGTCTGGAAACACCATATATTTT. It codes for CARDPTGSGNTIYF.

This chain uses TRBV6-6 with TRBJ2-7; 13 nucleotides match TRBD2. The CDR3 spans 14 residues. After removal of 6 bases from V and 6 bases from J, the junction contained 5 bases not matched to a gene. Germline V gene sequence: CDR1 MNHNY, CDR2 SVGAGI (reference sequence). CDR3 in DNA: TGTGCCAGCAGAACTAGCGGGAGGGCCCTCGAGCAGTACTTC. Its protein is CASRTSGRALEQYF.

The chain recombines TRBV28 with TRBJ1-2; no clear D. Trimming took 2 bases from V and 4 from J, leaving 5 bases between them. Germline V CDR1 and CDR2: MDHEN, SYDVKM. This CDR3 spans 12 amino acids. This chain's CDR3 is CASSLPGYGYTF. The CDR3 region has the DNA TGTGCCAGCAGTTTACCGGGCTATGGCTACACCTTC.

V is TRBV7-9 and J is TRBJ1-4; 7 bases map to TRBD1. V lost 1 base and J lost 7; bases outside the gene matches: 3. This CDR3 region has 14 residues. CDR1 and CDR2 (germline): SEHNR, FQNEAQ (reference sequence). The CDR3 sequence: CASSLDRGGEKLFF. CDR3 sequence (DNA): TGTGCCAGCAGCTTAGACAGGGGCGGTGAAAAACTGTTTTTT.

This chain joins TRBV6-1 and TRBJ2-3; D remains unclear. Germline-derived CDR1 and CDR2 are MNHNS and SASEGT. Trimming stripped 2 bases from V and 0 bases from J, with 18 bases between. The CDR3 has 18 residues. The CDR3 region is CASSEFGGAATSTDTQYF. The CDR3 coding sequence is TGTGCCAGCAGTGAATTCGGCGGTGCGGCCACTAGCACAGATACGCAGTATTTT.

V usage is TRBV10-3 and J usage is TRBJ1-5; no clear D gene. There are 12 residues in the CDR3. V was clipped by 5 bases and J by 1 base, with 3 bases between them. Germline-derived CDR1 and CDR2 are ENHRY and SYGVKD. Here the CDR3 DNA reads TGTGCCATCAGTTCAAGCAATCAGCCCCAGCATTTT. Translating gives CAISSSNQPQHF.

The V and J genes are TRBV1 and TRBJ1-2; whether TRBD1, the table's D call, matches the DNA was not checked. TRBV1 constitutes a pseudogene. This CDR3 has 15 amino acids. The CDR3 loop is CTSSHPQGAGYGYTF. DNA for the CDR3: TGCACCAGCAGCCACCCACAGGGGGCAGGCTATGGCTACACCTTC.

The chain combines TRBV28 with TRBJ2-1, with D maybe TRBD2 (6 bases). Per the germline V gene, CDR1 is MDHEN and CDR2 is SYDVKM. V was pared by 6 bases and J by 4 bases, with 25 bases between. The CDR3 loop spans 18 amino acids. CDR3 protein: CASSLTGTAHFGYNEQFF. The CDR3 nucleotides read TGTGCCAGCAGCCTCACCGGGACTGCGCATTTTGGATACAATGAGCAGTTCTTC.

The CDR3 nucleotides read TGTGCCAGCAGCTCCCTGGGACAGGGGGGAAACACCATATATTTT. It codes for CASSSLGQGGNTIYF. The chain has TRBV7-2 and TRBJ1-3; 10 nucleotides line up with TRBD1. Looked up from germline, CDR1 is SGHTA and CDR2 is FQGNSA. V dropped 4 bases and J dropped 4; count of bases not matched to a gene: 4. This CDR3 is 15 amino acids long.

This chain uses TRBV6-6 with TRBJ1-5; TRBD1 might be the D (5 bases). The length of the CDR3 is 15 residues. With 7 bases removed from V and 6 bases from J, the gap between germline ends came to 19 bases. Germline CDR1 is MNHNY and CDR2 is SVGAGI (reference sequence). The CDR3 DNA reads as TGTGCCAGCACCCCGCGGACGGGGGGGGTTCAGCCCCAGCATTTT. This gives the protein CASTPRTGGVQPQHF.

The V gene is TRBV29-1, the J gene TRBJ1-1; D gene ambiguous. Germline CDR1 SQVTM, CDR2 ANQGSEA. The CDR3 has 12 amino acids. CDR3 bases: TGCAGTACTGAGGAGGGAAGAACTGAAGCTTTCTTT. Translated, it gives CSTEEGRTEAFF.

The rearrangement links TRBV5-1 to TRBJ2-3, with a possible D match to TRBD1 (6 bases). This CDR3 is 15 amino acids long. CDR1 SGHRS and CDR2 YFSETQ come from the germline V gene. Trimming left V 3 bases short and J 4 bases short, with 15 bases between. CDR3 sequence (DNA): TGCGCCAGCAGCTCCCAATACAGGGTTTCAGATACGCAGTATTTT. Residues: CASSSQYRVSDTQYF.

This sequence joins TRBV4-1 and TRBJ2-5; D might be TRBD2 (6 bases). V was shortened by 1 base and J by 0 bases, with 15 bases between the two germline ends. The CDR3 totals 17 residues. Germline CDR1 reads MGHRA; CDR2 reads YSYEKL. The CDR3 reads CASSQGKIRDYQETQYF. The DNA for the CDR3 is TGCGCCAGCAGCCAAGGAAAAATACGGGACTACCAAGAGACCCAGTACTTC.

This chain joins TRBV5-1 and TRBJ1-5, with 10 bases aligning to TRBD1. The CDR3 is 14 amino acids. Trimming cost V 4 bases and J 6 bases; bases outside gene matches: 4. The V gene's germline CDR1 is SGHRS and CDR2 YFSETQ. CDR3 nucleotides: TGCGCCAGCAGCCCGACAGGGGGCATTCAGCCCCAGCATTTT. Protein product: CASSPTGGIQPQHF. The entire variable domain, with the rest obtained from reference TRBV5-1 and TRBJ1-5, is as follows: KAGVTQTPRYLIKTRGQQVTLSCSPISGHRSVSWYQQTPGQGLQFLFEYFSETQRNKGNFPGRFSGRQFSNSRSEMNVSTLELGDSALYLCASSPTGGIQPQHFGDGTRLSIL.

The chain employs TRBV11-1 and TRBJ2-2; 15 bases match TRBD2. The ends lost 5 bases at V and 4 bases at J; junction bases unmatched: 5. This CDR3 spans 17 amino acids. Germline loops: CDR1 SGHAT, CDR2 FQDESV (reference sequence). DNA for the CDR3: TGTGCCAGCAGCATGGGACTAGCGGGAGGAAGCACCGGGGAGCTGTTTTTT. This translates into CASSMGLAGGSTGELFF.

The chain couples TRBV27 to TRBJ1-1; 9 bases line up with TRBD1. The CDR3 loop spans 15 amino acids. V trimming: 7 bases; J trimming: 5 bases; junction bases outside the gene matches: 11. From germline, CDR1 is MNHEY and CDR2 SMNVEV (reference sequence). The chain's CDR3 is CASTQQGASKTEAFF. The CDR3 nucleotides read TGTGCCAGCACCCAACAGGGGGCCTCAAAAACTGAAGCTTTCTTT.

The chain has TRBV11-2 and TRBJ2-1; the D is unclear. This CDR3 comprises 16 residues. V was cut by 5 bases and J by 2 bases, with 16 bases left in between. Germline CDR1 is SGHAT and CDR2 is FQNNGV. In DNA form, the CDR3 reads TGTGCCAGCAGCCCTTCTTTGGTAGCAACCTACAATGAGCAGTTCTTC. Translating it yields CASSPSLVATYNEQFF.

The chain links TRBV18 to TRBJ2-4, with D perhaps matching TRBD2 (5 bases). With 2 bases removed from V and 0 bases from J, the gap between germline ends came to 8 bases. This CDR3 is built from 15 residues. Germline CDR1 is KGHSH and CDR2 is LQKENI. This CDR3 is CASSPEGLAKNIQYF. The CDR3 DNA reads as TGTGCCAGCTCACCAGAGGGCTTAGCCAAAAACATTCAGTACTTC.